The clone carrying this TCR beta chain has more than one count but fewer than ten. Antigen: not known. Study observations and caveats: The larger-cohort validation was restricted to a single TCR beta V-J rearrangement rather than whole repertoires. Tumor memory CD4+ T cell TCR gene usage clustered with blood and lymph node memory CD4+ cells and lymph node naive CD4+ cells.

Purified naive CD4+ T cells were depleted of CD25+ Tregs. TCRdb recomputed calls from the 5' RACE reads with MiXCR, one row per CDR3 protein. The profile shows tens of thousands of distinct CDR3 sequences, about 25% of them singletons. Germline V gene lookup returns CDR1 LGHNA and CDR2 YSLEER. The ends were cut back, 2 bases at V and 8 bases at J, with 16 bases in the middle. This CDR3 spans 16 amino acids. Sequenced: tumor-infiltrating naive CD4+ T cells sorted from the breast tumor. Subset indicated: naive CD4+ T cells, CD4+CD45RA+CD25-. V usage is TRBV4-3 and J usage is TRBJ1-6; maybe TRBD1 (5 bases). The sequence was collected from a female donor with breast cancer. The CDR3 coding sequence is TGCGCCAGCAGCCAAACCTCGACAGAAGGGGATTCACCCCTCCACTTT. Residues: CASSQTSTEGDSPLHF.